This entry is about one T cell receptor (beta chain). What this receptor recognizes is not known. One base away there is no much larger clone; base qualities are not given. The study was a case-control design nested within a healthcare worker cohort in London, UK, with weekly nasopharyngeal swab PCR tests and blood sampling. Healthcare workers were recruited during the week of the UK lockdown, between 23 and 31 March 2020, and followed weekly for up to roughly 15 weeks. The data are from a study of early T cells in non-severe SARS-CoV-2 infection (dated by TCRdb to about 2021). Study-level background: Because TCR sequencing relied on bulk RNA taken from unsorted whole blood, pairing of alpha and beta chains was not possible. Study-wide findings and limitations: VDJdb matching was skewed toward anti-spike CD8 responses, so virus-specific expansions were likely underestimated and private and CD4 specificities were missed.

The receptor library was made with 5' RACE. TCRdb shows the sequencer as NextSeq 500. The TCR library protocol attached unique molecular identifiers to individual cDNA molecules to correct for sequencing error and PCR bias. TCR alpha and beta chains were both sequenced, and the abundances of alpha and beta sequences in each sample were closely correlated with each other. The original methods were these. V gene, J gene and CDR3 annotation of TCR sequences was performed with Decombinator V4. TCRs were defined as expanded if a significant change between any two time points was detected under a Poisson model with p below 0.0001. TCR abundances were normalised to the total number of TCRs sequenced per sample and expressed as counts per million. TRAV1-2 paired with TRAJ12, TRAJ20 or TRAJ33 defined MAIT TCRs, while TRAV10 paired with TRAJ18 defined iNKT TCRs. A search of VDJdb, accessed on 1 November 2021, was run for TCRs annotated to CMV, EBV and SARS-CoV-2, with TCRs annotated for multiple antigens excluded. Clones were called with MiXCR by TCRdb after fastp trimmed the public reads at Q25, and only in-frame beta chains were retained. Rows are unified per CDR3 protein, each entry keeping the most common DNA and genes. TCRdb assigned the V and J calls; the authors' analysis was not used. Across this sample there are some 39,000 distinct CDR3 sequences, with roughly 7% seen only once. Together, the top ten hold 7% to 10% of the sample.

The CDR3 covers 13 residues, taking in both the cysteine and the phenylalanine. This entry keeps only the CDR3 DNA: 39 bases, framed from base 1. The germline V gene (reference sequence) supplies CDR1 SGHKS and CDR2 YYEKEE. V gives up 1 base and J gives up 6 bases, and the segment between their germline ends measures 7 bases. The rearrangement joined TRBV5-5 to TRBJ2-2; the D gene could be either TRBD1 or TRBD2, each agreeing at 5 bases. The source material was whole blood. The sequence derives from an adult who was a healthcare worker with PCR-confirmed SARS-CoV-2 infection or an uninfected control (not recorded which). The nucleotide sequence reads as follows: TGTGCCAGCAGCTTGTTGGGGGCCGGGGAGCTGTTTTTT. Protein translation: CASSLLGAGELFF.